These 25 T cell receptor beta chains were all obtained from the same sample, sequenced in a study of T cells in localized non-small cell lung cancer. This table comes from immunoSEQ multiplex PCR, and its TCRdb copy is limited to in-frame clones, with some not included. The sample includes approximately 2,200 clones, 20% to 25% of them seen just once. This specimen consisted of lung tumor tissue, obtained before any cancer treatment. The receptors come from a woman aged 40-70 years with stage III lung adenocarcinoma.

This clone was seen a few times. V gene TRBV9 combines with J gene TRBJ2-2; D may be TRBD1 (5 bases). The V end lost 5 bases, the J end lost 6 bases, and 11 bases lay between the germline ends. The CDR3 is made up of 13 amino acids. The V gene's germline CDR1 is SGDLS and CDR2 YYNGEE. This CDR3 reads CASRGLGAGELFF. As DNA, the CDR3 is TGTGCCAGCAGGGGGCTGGGTGCCGGGGAGCTGTTTTTT.

The chain joins TRBV29-1 to TRBJ2-1; 12 bases line up with TRBD2. With 3 bases clipped from V and 9 bases from J, the junction kept 9 bases outside the gene matches. Germline-derived CDR1 and CDR2 are SQVTM and ANQGSEA. This CDR3 comprises 15 residues. The CDR3 is CSVDGTSGGKVEQFF. The CDR3 DNA is TGCAGCGTTGACGGAACTAGCGGGGGGAAGGTTGAGCAGTTCTTC.

This clone was observed a few times. The rearrangement joins TRBV5-1 to TRBJ1-4; D call uncertain. Trimming left V 0 bases short and J 12 bases short, with 21 bases between. CDR1 and CDR2 from the germline V gene are SGHRS and YFSETQ. The CDR3 is 16 residues long. CDR3 DNA sequence: TGCGCCAGCAGCTTGGGTAGCGACCGCTACCGAAAGGAACTGTTTTTT. This codes for CASSLGSDRYRKELFF. The variable domain in full, with the rest retrieved from reference TRBV5-1 and TRBJ1-4, is KAGVTQTPRYLIKTRGQQVTLSCSPISGHRSVSWYQQTPGQGLQFLFEYFSETQRNKGNFPGRFSGRQFSNSRSEMNVSTLELGDSALYLCASSLGSDRYRKELFFGSGTQLSVL.

The chain combines TRBV19 with TRBJ1-4; D remains ambiguous. The CDR3 has 15 residues. V was cut by 8 bases and J by 0 bases, with 13 bases left in between. Looked up from germline, CDR1 is LNHDA and CDR2 is SQIVND (reference sequence). CDR3 DNA sequence: TGTGCCAGTCAAAATTTGCTTGCAACTAATGAAAAACTGTTTTTT. Translated, it gives CASQNLLATNEKLFF.

The chain recombines TRBV11-3 with TRBJ2-1, with D perhaps being TRBD1 or TRBD2 (5 bases each). The CDR3 totals 17 residues. Germline CDR1 SGHNT, CDR2 YENEEA. The V end was cut by 4 bases, the J end by 0 bases, with 16 bases between. CDR3 in amino acids: CASSSRLGVSSYNEQFF. The CDR3 nucleotides read TGTGCCAGCAGCTCCCGCCTGGGGGTTAGCTCCTACAATGAGCAGTTCTTC. The full variable domain, its missing parts supplied by reference TRBV11-3 and TRBJ2-1, is EAGVVQSPRYKIIEKKQPVAFWCNPISGHNTLYWYLQNLGQGPELLIRYENEEAVDDSQLPKDRFSAERLKGVDSTLKIQPAELGDSAVYLCASSSRLGVSSYNEQFFGPGTRLTVL.

This clone was counted a few times. The chain carries TRBV18 and TRBJ1-3; 10 nucleotides line up with TRBD1. Germline values: CDR1 KGHSH, CDR2 LQKENI. The J segment lost 8 bases and the V segment lost 0 bases, leaving 4 bases of the junction unmatched. This CDR3 spans 15 amino acids. The CDR3: CASSPPRQGADTIYF. The CDR3 DNA is TGTGCCAGCTCACCACCGAGACAGGGGGCGGACACCATATATTTT.

The gene calls are TRBV9 and TRBJ2-2, with TRBD1 as a possible D gene (6 bases). The CDR3 runs to 14 residues. Looked up from germline, CDR1 is SGDLS and CDR2 is YYNGEE. With 4 bases removed from V and 4 bases from J, the gap between germline ends came to 11 bases. CDR3 in DNA: TGTGCCAGCAGCCCCCGACAGGTCACCGGGGAGCTGTTTTTT. Amino acids: CASSPRQVTGELFF.

V is TRBV28 and J is TRBJ2-1; 11 nucleotides align to TRBD2. Germline V lookup: CDR1 MDHEN, CDR2 SYDVKM. V dropped 6 bases and J dropped 4; count of bases not matched to a gene: 5. This CDR3 has 15 amino acids. As DNA, the CDR3 is TGTGCCAGCAGCCGTAGCGGGAGGGGGTACAATGAGCAGTTCTTC. Residues: CASSRSGRGYNEQFF.

This clone has just a few counts. J is TRBJ2-7 and V is TRBV11-3, with D uncertain. The germline V and J ends were trimmed by 5 bases and 5 bases, with 16 bases remaining between them. Germline-derived CDR1 and CDR2 are SGHNT and YENEEA. This CDR3 is 14 amino acids long. CDR3 DNA: TGTGCCAGCAGCGTAAAACGCTTAGGAGACGAGCAGTACTTC. Translating gives CASSVKRLGDEQYF.

This chain joins TRBV28 and TRBJ2-4; D possibly uses TRBD1 or TRBD2 (6 bases each). With 5 bases removed from V and 3 bases from J, the gap between germline ends came to 14 bases. The CDR3 is 15 residues long. Germline V lookup: CDR1 MDHEN, CDR2 SYDVKM. The CDR3 region has the DNA TGTGCCAGCAGTCCCACCGGAGGGGGCAAAAACATTCAGTACTTC. Amino acid sequence: CASSPTGGGKNIQYF.

V and J are TRBV6-8 and TRBJ1-2, with D maybe TRBD1 (5 bases). The germline CDR1 and CDR2 sequences are MNHGY and SAAAGT. V lost 0 bases and J 8 bases, leaving 10 bases between the germline ends. The CDR3 has 13 amino acids. This CDR3 is CASSYSPRVGYTF. The CDR3 DNA reads as TGTGCCAGCAGTTACTCACCCAGGGTAGGCTACACCTTC.

This clone ranks as large. In DNA form, the CDR3 reads TGTGCCAGCAGCCCTTGGGGGCGAACGAACACTGAAGCTTTCTTT. Protein product: CASSPWGRTNTEAFF. V is TRBV9 and J is TRBJ1-1; a possible D gene is TRBD1 (6 bases). CDR3 length: 15 residues. Per germline, CDR1 SGDLS and CDR2 YYNGEE. V lost 4 bases and J 1 base, leaving 14 bases between the germline ends.

In its sample, this clone was seen a few times. The V and J genes are TRBV15 and TRBJ1-5; D gene uncertain. The germline V gene has CDR1 LNHNV and CDR2 YYDKDF (reference sequence). CDR3 length: 17 residues. Trimming took 6 bases from V and 2 from J, leaving 20 bases between them. The CDR3 reads CATSRGQVAGGNQPQHF. The CDR3 coding sequence is TGTGCCACCAGTCGCGGGCAGGTTGCAGGAGGCAATCAGCCCCAGCATTTT.

The V and J genes are TRBV28 and TRBJ1-3; 10 bases match TRBD1. The CDR3 is 13 amino acids. Germline loops: CDR1 MDHEN, CDR2 SYDVKM. V shed 8 bases and J 2 bases; nucleotides not matched to a gene: 0. DNA for the CDR3: TGTGCCAGCGGGACAGGGGCTGGAAACACCATATATTTT. Its protein is CASGTGAGNTIYF.

The chain is built from TRBV18 and TRBJ1-1; D is perhaps TRBD1 (6 bases). This CDR3 is 13 amino acids long. CDR1 is KGHSH and CDR2 is LQKENI in the germline V gene. V gave up 1 base and J gave up 10 bases, with 13 bases separating them. CDR3 nucleotides: TGTGCCAGCTCACCACGGCAGGGGCAGGGAGCTTTCTTT. Its translation: CASSPRQGQGAFF.

In its sample, this clone ranks as medium-sized. The chain combines TRBV9 with TRBJ2-1, with a weak D call TRBD2 (6 bases). The CDR3 sequence is 15 residues long. Germline CDR1 reads SGDLS; CDR2 reads YYNGEE. The V gene lost 6 bases and the J gene lost 4 bases, with 17 bases spanning the gap. In DNA form, the CDR3 reads TGTGCCAGCACCCAGGGTGCGGGACCTTACAATGAGCAGTTCTTC. Its translation is CASTQGAGPYNEQFF.

In this sample, this clone turned up a few times. The V call is TRBV6-8, the J call TRBJ1-2; the D gene is possibly TRBD1 (5 bases). Trimming cost V 0 bases and J 4 bases, with 9 bases left between them. CDR3 length: 14 amino acids. CDR1 and CDR2 (germline): MNHGY, SAAAGT. CDR3 sequence: CASSYSAGTYGYTF. The CDR3 DNA sequence: TGTGCCAGCAGTTACTCTGCAGGGACCTATGGCTACACCTTC.

This clone was seen a handful of times. In nucleotides, the CDR3 is TGCGCCAGCAGCCAAGGAATACAGGGGGAGCATGGCTACACCTTC. Translating it yields CASSQGIQGEHGYTF. The chain couples TRBV4-1 to TRBJ1-2; TRBD1 agrees at 8 bases. Germline V gives CDR1 MGHRA, CDR2 YSYEKL. CDR3 length equals 15 residues. The V gene end was trimmed by 1 base and the J gene end by 6 bases; junction bases not matched to a gene: 7.

By sample share, this clone is medium-sized. The J gene is TRBJ1-5, the V gene TRBV6-8; weak D call: TRBD1 (6 bases). Germline values: CDR1 MNHGY, CDR2 SAAAGT. V gave up 6 bases and J gave up 6 bases, with 18 bases separating them. The CDR3 has 15 residues. CDR3 sequence (DNA): TGTGCCAGCAGCCCCACAGGGAGGATGACTCAGCCCCAGCATTTT. It encodes CASSPTGRMTQPQHF.

The chain is built from TRBV12-5 and TRBJ1-1, with a tentative D call TRBD1 (6 bases). The germline V and J ends were trimmed by 0 bases and 5 bases, with 10 bases remaining between them. The CDR3 covers 14 residues. CDR1 and CDR2 from the germline V gene are LGHNT and FRNRAP. The CDR3 bases are TGTGCTAGTGGTTTGGTCCCACAGGGAACTGAAGCTTTCTTT. Protein sequence: CASGLVPQGTEAFF.

The chain is built from TRBV6-8 and TRBJ1-5; no clear D gene. V was pared by 5 bases and J by 2 bases, with 13 bases between. The germline gives CDR1 MNHGY, CDR2 SAAAGT. The CDR3 covers 15 residues. The CDR3 DNA is TGTGCCAGCAGTCAGCATGCAGAGGGCAATCAGCCCCAGCATTTT. Translation gives CASSQHAEGNQPQHF.

This clone is medium-sized in the sample. V gene TRBV11-3 combines with J gene TRBJ2-6; D call uncertain. The CDR3 length is 15 residues. Germline CDR1 is SGHNT and CDR2 is YENEEA. Trimming removed 3 bases from V and 0 bases from J, with 6 bases in between. CDR3 DNA sequence: TGTGCCAGCAGCTTTATAGTCTCTGGGGCCAACGTCCTGACTTTC. This sequence encodes CASSFIVSGANVLTF.

This clone counts as medium-sized. DNA for the CDR3: TGTGCCAGCAGCTTTTTTTCGGGACAGGGGGCTGGAAACACCATATATTTT. Translated: CASSFFSGQGAGNTIYF. This chain joins TRBV11-3 and TRBJ1-3; TRBD1 matches 11 bases. The length of the CDR3 is 17 residues. Germline loops: CDR1 SGHNT, CDR2 YENEEA. With 3 bases clipped from V and 2 bases from J, the junction kept 6 bases outside the gene matches.

This clone has just a few counts. The chain carries TRBV19 and TRBJ1-1; no definite D call. CDR3 size: 17 residues. Germline CDR1 LNHDA, CDR2 SQIVND (reference sequence). The V and J ends lost 5 bases and 0 bases respectively, with 19 bases between them. The CDR3 region has the DNA TGTGCCAGTAGTGCCGGGAGGGCCACCCGCATGAACACTGAAGCTTTCTTT. Its protein is CASSAGRATRMNTEAFF.

By sample fraction, this clone is medium-sized. The observed sequence ends 1 residue before the CDR3 terminus, with the missing tail filled in from the germline J gene. This chain uses TRBV10-3 with TRBJ1-4; 7 bases agree with TRBD1. V shed 2 bases and J 5 bases; nucleotides not matched to a gene: 8. The CDR3 is 16 amino acids. CDR1 and CDR2 (germline): ENHRY, SYGVKD. The DNA read from the CDR3 is TGTGCCATCAGTGAGGTGATGGCAGGGGGAAATGAAAAACTGTTT. Protein: CAISEVMAGGNEKLF. From start to end, the CDR3 is CAISEVMAGGNEKLFF.